Presented here are 32 T cell receptor beta chains from one specimen sequenced in a study of cytomegalovirus exposure and HLA in healthy donors. In the PCR, 60 Vbeta and 13 Jbeta primers were used. Clones were read by immunoSEQ multiplex PCR, and TCRdb kept only the in-frame ones, dropping some. Among 120,000 or so clones listed, roughly a sixth were seen once. The source material was PBMCs. The receptor source for this set is a female donor in good health and CMV-seropositive.

This clone has only a few counts. The rearrangement joins TRBV2 to TRBJ2-2; the match to TRBD1 covers 8 bases. V lost 6 bases to trimming and J lost 3 bases; unmatched junction nucleotides: 6. The CDR3 is 15 amino acids. Germline-derived CDR1 and CDR2 are SNHLY and FYNNEI. The CDR3 protein is CASSQTGADTGELFF. The CDR3 bases are TGTGCCAGCAGCCAGACAGGGGCCGACACCGGGGAGCTGTTTTTT. The variable domain in full, completed from reference TRBV2 and TRBJ2-2, reads EPEVTQTPSHQVTQMGQEVILRCVPISNHLYFYWYRQILGQKVEFLVSFYNNEISEKSEIFDDQFSVERPDGSNFTLKIRSTKLEDSAMYFCASSQTGADTGELFFGEGSRLTVL.

This clone was picked up a small number of times. The rearrangement joins TRBV6-5 to TRBJ2-7; possible D gene TRBD1, 5 bases. With 0 bases removed from V and 3 bases from J, the gap between germline ends came to 12 bases. The CDR3 covers 15 residues. Germline lookup yields CDR1 MNHEY and CDR2 SVGAGI. CDR3 in amino acids: CASSYSRQGIYEQYF. The CDR3 coding sequence is TGTGCCAGCAGTTACTCGAGGCAGGGAATCTACGAGCAGTACTTC.

The rearrangement uses TRBV7-2 and TRBJ1-5; 7 bases map to TRBD1. Trimming removed 2 bases from V and 2 bases from J; junction bases left unmatched: 6. There are 16 residues in the CDR3. The V gene's germline CDR1 is SGHTA and CDR2 FQGNSA. Written as DNA, the CDR3 is TGTGCCAGCAGCTTATCTGGGACAGATGGCAATCAGCCCCAGCATTTT. Translated, it gives CASSLSGTDGNQPQHF.

This chain joins TRBV2 and TRBJ2-7; no clear D gene. CDR3 length: 13 residues. Germline CDR1 SNHLY, CDR2 FYNNEI. V lost 8 bases and J lost 0, with 11 bases in between. The CDR3 loop is CASEGGISYEQYF. Here the CDR3 DNA reads TGTGCCAGCGAAGGCGGCATCTCCTACGAGCAGTACTTC.

The rearrangement joins TRBV7-8 to TRBJ2-3, with D tentatively TRBD1 (6 bases). This CDR3 is built from 17 residues. Trimming took 6 bases from V and 5 from J, leaving 24 bases between them. From germline, CDR1 is SGHVS and CDR2 FQNEAQ. CDR3 amino acids: CASSFSPARGTGDTQYF. The DNA of the CDR3 is TGTGCCAGCAGTTTTAGTCCCGCCAGGGGTACTGGAGATACGCAGTATTTT.

J is TRBJ1-5 and V is TRBV7-9; D not certain. With 5 bases removed from V and 5 bases from J, the gap between germline ends came to 16 bases. The CDR3 is 15 amino acids. Germline V gives CDR1 SEHNR, CDR2 FQNEAQ (reference sequence). CDR3 in DNA: TGTGCCAGCAGCCCTACTTGGTCGGGAGATCAGCCCCAGCATTTT. Its protein product is CASSPTWSGDQPQHF.

This clone was picked up a small number of times. The chain employs TRBV18 and TRBJ2-3; D is ambiguous. The germline V and J ends were trimmed by 2 bases and 6 bases, with 9 bases remaining between them. The CDR3 spans 13 residues. Germline V lookup: CDR1 KGHSH, CDR2 LQKENI. CDR3 protein: CASSPTVSDTQYF. CDR3 nucleotide sequence: TGTGCCAGCTCACCAACGGTCTCGGATACGCAGTATTTT.

The rearrangement links TRBV30 to TRBJ2-3, with no clear D. CDR1 and CDR2 (germline): GTSNPN, SVGIG (reference sequence). V was clipped by 2 bases and J by 3 bases, with 15 bases between them. This CDR3 region has 15 residues. CDR3 protein: CAWSPQTLATDTQYF. In DNA form, the CDR3 reads TGTGCCTGGAGTCCCCAAACATTGGCTACAGATACGCAGTATTTT. Using reference TRBV30 and TRBJ2-3 for the parts outside the CDR3, the full variable domain is SQTIHQWPATLVQPVGSPLSLECTVEGTSNPNLYWYRQAAGRGLQLLFYSVGIGQISSEVPQNLSASRPQDRQFILSSKKLLLSDSGFYLCAWSPQTLATDTQYFGPGTRLTVL.

This clone was recorded a few times. The CDR3 DNA sequence: TGCGCCAGCAGCCAAAACCCGGGACAGGGCCAAGAGACCCAGTACTTC. Its protein product is CASSQNPGQGQETQYF. The J gene is TRBJ2-5, the V gene TRBV4-1, with TRBD1 matching 9 bases. V lost 2 bases and J lost 1; bases outside the gene matches: 5. CDR3 length equals 16 residues. CDR1 is MGHRA, CDR2 YSYEKL, per germline.

V usage is TRBV5-1 and J usage is TRBJ1-2, with a possible D match to TRBD1 (5 bases). V was shortened by 0 bases and J by 1 base, with 13 bases between the two germline ends. The CDR3 has 16 amino acids. Germline V CDR1 and CDR2: SGHRS, YFSETQ. CDR3 sequence (DNA): TGCGCCAGCAGCTTGGCCCAGGGATTTGGTAACTATGGCTACACCTTC. It specifies CASSLAQGFGNYGYTF. Combining the CDR3 with reference TRBV5-1 and TRBJ1-2 gives the whole variable domain KAGVTQTPRYLIKTRGQQVTLSCSPISGHRSVSWYQQTPGQGLQFLFEYFSETQRNKGNFPGRFSGRQFSNSRSEMNVSTLELGDSALYLCASSLAQGFGNYGYTFGSGTRLTVV.

The CDR3 sequence is CASSFGVYEQYF. The CDR3 DNA follows: TGTGCCAGCAGTTTCGGTGTCTACGAGCAGTACTTC. This sequence joins TRBV28 and TRBJ2-7, with D hard to call. The CDR3 is 12 residues long. CDR1 and CDR2 (germline): MDHEN, SYDVKM. The V and J ends lost 3 bases and 3 bases respectively, with 6 bases between them.

The chain employs TRBV28 and TRBJ2-7, with 9 bases lining up with TRBD1. The CDR3 contains 14 residues. CDR1 and CDR2 (germline): MDHEN, SYDVKM. The J segment lost 3 bases and the V segment lost 6 bases, leaving 6 bases of the junction unmatched. The CDR3 DNA reads as TGTGCCAGCAGCGGACAGGGGACGAACTACGAGCAGTACTTC. Its protein product is CASSGQGTNYEQYF.

Only a few counts were recorded for this clone. The chain links TRBV5-4 to TRBJ1-4; 11 nucleotides match TRBD1. The V segment lost 4 bases and the J segment 4 bases; nucleotides outside the gene matches: 3. Germline loops: CDR1 SGHNT, CDR2 YYREEE (reference sequence). This CDR3 has 15 residues. The CDR3 nucleotides read TGTGCCAGCAGCACGGGACAGGGGGTTAATGAAAAACTGTTTTTT. Its protein product is CASSTGQGVNEKLFF.

The J gene is TRBJ2-3, the V gene TRBV30, with 7 positions matching TRBD2. V lost 0 bases to trimming and J lost 14 bases; unmatched junction nucleotides: 5. Germline V lookup: CDR1 GTSNPN, CDR2 SVGIG (reference sequence). The CDR3 runs 11 residues. This chain's CDR3 is CAWSVGGDWYF. CDR3 nucleotide sequence: TGTGCCTGGAGTGTGGGGGGGGACTGGTATTTT.

This sequence joins TRBV5-1 and TRBJ2-1, with D uncertain. Germline-derived CDR1 and CDR2 are SGHRS and YFSETQ. The CDR3 consists of 16 residues. V was shortened by 0 bases and J by 0 bases, with 10 bases between the two germline ends. The CDR3 DNA reads as TGCGCCAGCAGCTTGGCCGGCAGGAACTCCTACAATGAGCAGTTCTTC. It is translated as CASSLAGRNSYNEQFF.

The CDR3 nucleotides are TGTGCCAGCAGCCAAGGGACTAGCGGGGGCTCCTACGAGCAGTACTTC. It specifies CASSQGTSGGSYEQYF. The chain links TRBV4-2 to TRBJ2-7, with 13 bases lining up with TRBD2. Per the germline V gene, CDR1 is LGHNA and CDR2 is YNFKEQ. This CDR3 region has 16 residues. Losses at the gene ends were 1 base for V and 0 bases for J; bases not matched to a gene: 0.

This chain connects TRBV10-3 to TRBJ1-3; 10 nucleotides agree with TRBD1. The CDR3 contains 16 residues. V was pared by 10 bases and J by 2 bases, with 11 bases of the junction left unmatched. Germline CDR1 and CDR2: ENHRY and SYGVKD. CDR3 in amino acids: CATGNSGQGPGNTIYF. The CDR3 region has the DNA TGTGCCACAGGGAACTCGGGACAGGGGCCTGGAAACACCATATATTTT.

The chain is built from TRBV15 and TRBJ2-3, with D possibly being TRBD2 (5 bases). V was pared by 3 bases and J by 1 base, with 17 bases between. The CDR3 consists of 17 residues. Germline V gene lookup returns CDR1 LNHNV and CDR2 YYDKDF (reference sequence). This CDR3 is CATSRKSSRGGTDTQYF. CDR3 DNA: TGTGCCACCAGCAGGAAATCTAGCAGAGGAGGCACAGATACGCAGTATTTT.

DNA for the CDR3: TGTGCCAGCGAGACAGGGAACACTGAAGCTTTCTTT. Protein sequence: CASETGNTEAFF. V usage is TRBV2 and J usage is TRBJ1-1; weak D call: TRBD1 (6 bases). This CDR3 comprises 12 residues. Germline V gene data show CDR1 as SNHLY and CDR2 as FYNNEI. Trimming removed 8 bases at V and 1 base at J, with 8 bases between.

This clone was observed a handful of times. The chain uses TRBV7-2 and TRBJ2-5; TRBD2 might be the D (5 bases). Per the germline V gene, CDR1 is SGHTA and CDR2 is FQGNSA. This CDR3 is built from 17 residues. V shed 4 bases and J shed 5 bases, with 23 bases lying between them. The CDR3: CASSSGSAIGYGETQYF. Written as DNA, the CDR3 is TGTGCCAGCAGCTCTGGTAGCGCGATAGGGTACGGGGAGACCCAGTACTTC.

This clone was seen more than once but under ten times. The chain has TRBV5-6 and TRBJ2-2, with 9 bases identical to TRBD2. The CDR3 sequence is 16 residues long. CDR1 and CDR2 from the germline V gene are SGHDT and YYEEEE. Trimming removed 4 bases from V and 6 bases from J; junction bases left unmatched: 10. DNA for the CDR3: TGTGCCAGCAGCCTCCTAGCGGGGTTCCGGGCCGGGGAGCTGTTTTTT. This encodes CASSLLAGFRAGELFF.

The rearrangement links TRBV7-2 to TRBJ2-1, with no clear D. Per the germline V gene, CDR1 is SGHTA and CDR2 is FQGNSA. The CDR3 has 13 amino acids. Trimming pared 3 bases from V and 10 bases from J, leaving 13 bases between. CDR3 DNA: TGTGCCAGCAGCTTTGGAGTAGAAAGGGAGCAGTTCTTC. Protein product: CASSFGVEREQFF.

The chain uses TRBV5-6 and TRBJ2-5, with 11 nucleotides matching TRBD1. Germline V gene lookup returns CDR1 SGHDT and CDR2 YYEEEE. V lost 4 bases and J lost 5; bases outside the gene matches: 13. This CDR3 has 17 amino acids. CDR3 residues: CASSVAGGQGAGETQYF. In nucleotides, the CDR3 is TGTGCCAGCAGCGTAGCCGGAGGACAGGGGGCCGGGGAGACCCAGTACTTC.

This clone was seen a handful of times. The rearrangement links TRBV29-1 to TRBJ1-2, with TRBD1 matching over 9 bases. Germline V gene sequence: CDR1 SQVTM, CDR2 ANQGSEA. The CDR3 covers 11 residues. Losses at the gene ends were 7 bases for V and 4 bases for J; bases not matched to a gene: 1. The CDR3 region has the DNA TGCAGCGGGGACAGGGTCTATGGCTACACCTTC. Protein: CSGDRVYGYTF.

The rearrangement links TRBV28 to TRBJ2-6, with TRBD1 identical over 7 bases. Germline trimming cut 7 bases from V and 0 bases from J; bases unmatched to any gene: 12. Germline loops: CDR1 MDHEN, CDR2 SYDVKM. CDR3 length: 18 residues. CDR3: CASNPVGTEISGANVLTF. The DNA of the CDR3 is TGTGCCAGCAATCCTGTCGGGACAGAGATCTCTGGGGCCAACGTCCTGACTTTC.

The V call is TRBV5-1, the J call TRBJ2-7; a weak D match, TRBD2 (5 bases). Germline loops: CDR1 SGHRS, CDR2 YFSETQ. The CDR3 consists of 13 residues. Trimming removed 2 bases from V and 4 bases from J, with 10 bases in between. CDR3 sequence (DNA): TGCGCCAGCAGCTTTCTTCGAGGGTACGAGCAGTACTTC. It specifies CASSFLRGYEQYF.

V and J are TRBV5-1 and TRBJ1-4, with D hard to call. The CDR3 consists of 16 residues. V was cut by 4 bases and J by 4 bases, with 17 bases left in between. Germline V CDR1 and CDR2: SGHRS, YFSETQ. CDR3 coding DNA: TGCGCCAGCAGCCCAACCCTGTTTGAGCATAATGAAAAACTGTTTTTT. Protein sequence: CASSPTLFEHNEKLFF.

This clone has more than one count but fewer than ten. The J gene is TRBJ2-3, the V gene TRBV5-1; 10 nucleotides align to TRBD2. The V segment lost 2 bases and the J segment 1 base; nucleotides outside the gene matches: 1. The germline V gene has CDR1 SGHRS and CDR2 YFSETQ. The CDR3 runs to 15 residues. DNA for the CDR3: TGCGCCAGCAGCTTTACTAGCGGGGGCACAGATACGCAGTATTTT. This gives the protein CASSFTSGGTDTQYF.

V is TRBV4-3 and J is TRBJ2-7; the match to TRBD1 covers 9 bases. Germline values: CDR1 LGHNA, CDR2 YSLEER. V lost 5 bases to trimming and J lost 5 bases; unmatched junction nucleotides: 10. The CDR3 loop spans 15 amino acids. This CDR3 reads CASSDGTGLIHEQYF. The DNA of the CDR3 is TGCGCCAGCAGCGACGGGACAGGGTTGATCCACGAGCAGTACTTC.

This clone was recorded a few times. V is TRBV6-5 and J is TRBJ1-1, with unresolved D. Trimming removed 4 bases from V and 1 base from J, with 10 bases in between. CDR3 length equals 14 residues. Germline V lookup: CDR1 MNHEY, CDR2 SVGAGI. For the CDR3, the DNA is TGTGCCAGCAGTTGGTCCGGGTCGAACACTGAAGCTTTCTTT. As protein: CASSWSGSNTEAFF.

This clone turned up a few times. The chain uses TRBV4-1 and TRBJ1-2; TRBD1 matches at 11 bases. The V gene end was trimmed by 9 bases and the J gene end by 7 bases; junction bases not matched to a gene: 10. The germline CDR1 and CDR2 sequences are MGHRA and YSYEKL. The CDR3 runs 14 residues. The CDR3 DNA reads TGCGCCAGTAGCGATGGGGGACAGGGGGTTGGCTACACCTTC. Its protein product is CASSDGGQGVGYTF.

This chain connects TRBV6-1 to TRBJ2-2, with 7 bases lining up with TRBD1. The CDR3 runs 14 residues. V was clipped by 6 bases and J by 7 bases; unmatched bases: 8. Germline-derived CDR1 and CDR2 are MNHNS and SASEGT. CDR3 in DNA: TGTGCCAGCAGGCCAGACAGGGCGGGCGGGGAGCTGTTTTTT. It encodes CASRPDRAGGELFF.